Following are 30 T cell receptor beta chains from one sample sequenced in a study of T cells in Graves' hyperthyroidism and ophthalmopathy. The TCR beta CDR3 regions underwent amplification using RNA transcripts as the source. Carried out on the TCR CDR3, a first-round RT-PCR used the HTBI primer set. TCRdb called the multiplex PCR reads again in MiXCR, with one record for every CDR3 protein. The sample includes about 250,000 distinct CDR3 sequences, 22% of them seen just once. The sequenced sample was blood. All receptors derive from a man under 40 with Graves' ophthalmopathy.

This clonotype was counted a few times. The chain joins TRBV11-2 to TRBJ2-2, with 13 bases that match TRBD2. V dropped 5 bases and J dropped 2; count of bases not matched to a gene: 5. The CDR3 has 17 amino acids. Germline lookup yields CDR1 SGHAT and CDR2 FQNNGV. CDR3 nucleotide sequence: TGTGCCAGCAGCCTAAGACTAGCGGGGGGAAACACCGGGGAGCTGTTTTTT. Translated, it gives CASSLRLAGGNTGELFF.

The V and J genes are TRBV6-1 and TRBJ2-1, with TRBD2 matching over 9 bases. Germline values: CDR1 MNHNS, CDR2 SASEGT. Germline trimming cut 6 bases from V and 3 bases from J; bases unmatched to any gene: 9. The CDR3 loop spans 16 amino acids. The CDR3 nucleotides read TGTGCCAGCAGGCTTCGGGGGCGGGAGGGCTACAATGAGCAGTTCTTC. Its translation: CASRLRGREGYNEQFF.

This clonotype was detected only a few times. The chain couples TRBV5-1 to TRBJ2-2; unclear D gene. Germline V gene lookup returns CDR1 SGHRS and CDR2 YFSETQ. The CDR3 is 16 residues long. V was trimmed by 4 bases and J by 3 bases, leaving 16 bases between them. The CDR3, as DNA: TGCGCCAGCAGCCCCAGAGGATTTTCGTACACCGGGGAGCTGTTTTTT. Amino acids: CASSPRGFSYTGELFF.

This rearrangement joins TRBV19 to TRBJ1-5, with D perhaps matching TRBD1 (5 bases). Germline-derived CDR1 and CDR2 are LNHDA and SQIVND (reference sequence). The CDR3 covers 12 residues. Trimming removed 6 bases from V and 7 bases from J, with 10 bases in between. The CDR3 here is CASRDAGQPQHF. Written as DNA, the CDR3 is TGTGCCAGTAGAGATGCAGGGCAGCCCCAGCATTTT. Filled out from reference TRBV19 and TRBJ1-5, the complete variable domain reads DGGITQSPKYLFRKEGQNVTLSCEQNLNHDAMYWYRQDPGQGLRLIYYSQIVNDFQKGDIAEGYSVSREKKESFPLTVTSAQKNPTAFYLCASRDAGQPQHFGDGTRLSIL.

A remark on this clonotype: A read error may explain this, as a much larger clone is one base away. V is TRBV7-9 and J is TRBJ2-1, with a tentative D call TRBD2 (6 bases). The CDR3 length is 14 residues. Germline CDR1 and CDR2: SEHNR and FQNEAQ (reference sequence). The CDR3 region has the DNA TGTGCCGGCAGCTCCCGGGACTGGGCCAATGAGCAGTTCTTC. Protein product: CAGSSRDWANEQFF.

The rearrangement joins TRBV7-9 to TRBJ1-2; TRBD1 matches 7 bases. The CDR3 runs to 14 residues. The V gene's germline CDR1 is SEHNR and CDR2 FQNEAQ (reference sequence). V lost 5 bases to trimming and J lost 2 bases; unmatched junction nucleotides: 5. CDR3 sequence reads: CASSPRDSNYGYTF. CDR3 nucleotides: TGTGCCAGCAGCCCTAGGGACAGCAACTATGGCTACACCTTC. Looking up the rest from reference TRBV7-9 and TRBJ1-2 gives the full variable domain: DTGVSQNPRHKITKRGQNVTFRCDPISEHNRLYWYRQTLGQGPEFLTYFQNEAQLEKSRLLSDRFSAERPKGSFSTLEIQRTEQGDSAMYLCASSPRDSNYGYTFGSGTRLTVV.

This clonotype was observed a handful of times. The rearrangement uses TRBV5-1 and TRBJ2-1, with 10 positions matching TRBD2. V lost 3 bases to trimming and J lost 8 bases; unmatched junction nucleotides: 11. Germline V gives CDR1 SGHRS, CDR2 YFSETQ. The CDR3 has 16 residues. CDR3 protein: CASSSRQAGGFDEQFF. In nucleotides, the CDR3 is TGCGCCAGCAGCTCCCGGCAAGCGGGAGGGTTTGATGAGCAGTTCTTC.

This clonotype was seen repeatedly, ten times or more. CDR3 nucleotides: TGTGCCAGCAGACATCGGAAGCTCCTCGGGACAACCGGGACTAGCGCCGTGGATGAGCAGTTCTTC. This translates into CASRHRKLLGTTGTSAVDEQFF. The V and J genes are TRBV7-2 and TRBJ2-1; 10 positions match TRBD2. The trim removed 6 bases at V and 8 bases at J, leaving 31 bases unmatched. Germline values: CDR1 SGHTA, CDR2 FQGNSA. The CDR3 is 22 amino acids.

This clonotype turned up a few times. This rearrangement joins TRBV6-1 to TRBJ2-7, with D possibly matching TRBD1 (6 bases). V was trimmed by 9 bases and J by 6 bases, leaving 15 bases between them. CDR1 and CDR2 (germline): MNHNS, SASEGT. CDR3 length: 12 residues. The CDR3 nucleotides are TGTGCCAGTCAATCAGGGGTGGGCGAGCAGTACTTC. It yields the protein CASQSGVGEQYF.

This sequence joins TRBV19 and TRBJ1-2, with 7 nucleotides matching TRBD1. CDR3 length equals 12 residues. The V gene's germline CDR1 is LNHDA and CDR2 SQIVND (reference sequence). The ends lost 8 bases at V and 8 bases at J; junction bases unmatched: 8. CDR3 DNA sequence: TGTGCCAGTCAAACAGGGGCTTGGGGCTACACCTTC. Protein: CASQTGAWGYTF. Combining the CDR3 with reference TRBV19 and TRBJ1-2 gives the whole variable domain DGGITQSPKYLFRKEGQNVTLSCEQNLNHDAMYWYRQDPGQGLRLIYYSQIVNDFQKGDIAEGYSVSREKKESFPLTVTSAQKNPTAFYLCASQTGAWGYTFGSGTRLTVV.

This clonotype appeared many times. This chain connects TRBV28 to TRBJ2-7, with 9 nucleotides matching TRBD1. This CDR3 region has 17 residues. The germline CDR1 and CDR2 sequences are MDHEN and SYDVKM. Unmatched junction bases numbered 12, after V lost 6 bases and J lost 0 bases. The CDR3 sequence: CASRRYPGTGSSYEQYF. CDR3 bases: TGTGCCAGCAGGAGATACCCCGGGACAGGGAGCTCCTACGAGCAGTACTTC.

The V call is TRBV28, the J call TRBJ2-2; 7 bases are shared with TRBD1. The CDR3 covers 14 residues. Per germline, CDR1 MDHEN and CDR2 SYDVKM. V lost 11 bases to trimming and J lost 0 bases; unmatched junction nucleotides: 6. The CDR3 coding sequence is TGTGCCGGTCAGAGGGGGCCGAACACCGGGGAGCTGTTTTTT. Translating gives CAGQRGPNTGELFF. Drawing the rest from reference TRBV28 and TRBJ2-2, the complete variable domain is DVKVTQSSRYLVKRTGEKVFLECVQDMDHENMFWYRQDPGLGLRLIYFSYDVKMKEKGDIPEGYSVSREKKERFSLILESASTNQTSMYLCAGQRGPNTGELFFGEGSRLTVL.

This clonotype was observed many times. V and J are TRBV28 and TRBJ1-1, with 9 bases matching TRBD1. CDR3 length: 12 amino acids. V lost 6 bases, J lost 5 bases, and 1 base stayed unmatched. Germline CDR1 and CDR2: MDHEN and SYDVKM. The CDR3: CASRTGGTEAFF. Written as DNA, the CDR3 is TGTGCCAGCAGGACAGGGGGGACTGAAGCTTTCTTT.

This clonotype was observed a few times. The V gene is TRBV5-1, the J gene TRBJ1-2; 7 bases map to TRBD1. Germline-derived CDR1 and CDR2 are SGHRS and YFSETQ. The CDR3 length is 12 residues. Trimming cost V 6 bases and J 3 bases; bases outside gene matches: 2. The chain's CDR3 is CASTDRDYGYTF. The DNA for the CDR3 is TGCGCCAGCACAGACAGGGACTATGGCTACACCTTC. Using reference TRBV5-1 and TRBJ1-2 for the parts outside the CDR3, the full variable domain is KAGVTQTPRYLIKTRGQQVTLSCSPISGHRSVSWYQQTPGQGLQFLFEYFSETQRNKGNFPGRFSGRQFSNSRSEMNVSTLELGDSALYLCASTDRDYGYTFGSGTRLTVV.

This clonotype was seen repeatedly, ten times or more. The CDR3 is CASSFSGVSGGPYNEQFF. CDR3 in DNA: TGTGCCAGCAGTTTCTCTGGGGTTAGCGGGGGACCATACAATGAGCAGTTCTTC. V and J are TRBV28 and TRBJ2-1; the match to TRBD2 covers 9 bases. CDR3 length: 18 amino acids. Germline assignment: CDR1 MDHEN and CDR2 SYDVKM. With V trimmed by 3 bases and J by 4 bases, 13 bases remained unmatched. The full variable domain, with the rest looked up from reference TRBV28 and TRBJ2-1, is DVKVTQSSRYLVKRTGEKVFLECVQDMDHENMFWYRQDPGLGLRLIYFSYDVKMKEKGDIPEGYSVSREKKERFSLILESASTNQTSMYLCASSFSGVSGGPYNEQFFGPGTRLTVL.

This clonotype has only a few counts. The chain's CDR3 is CASSDNLNTEAFF. CDR3 coding DNA: TGTGCCAGCAGTGACAATCTGAACACTGAAGCTTTCTTT. The chain recombines TRBV6-1 with TRBJ1-1, with D unclear. The germline V and J ends were trimmed by 3 bases and 0 bases, with 5 bases remaining between them. Germline V gene data show CDR1 as MNHNS and CDR2 as SASEGT. This CDR3 has 13 residues.

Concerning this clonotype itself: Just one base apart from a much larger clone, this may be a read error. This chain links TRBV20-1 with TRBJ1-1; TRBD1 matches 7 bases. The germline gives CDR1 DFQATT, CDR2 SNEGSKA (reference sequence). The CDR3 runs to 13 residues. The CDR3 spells CRARLQGGTEAFF. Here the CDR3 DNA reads TGCAGAGCTAGGCTTCAGGGGGGGACTGAAGCTTTCTTT.

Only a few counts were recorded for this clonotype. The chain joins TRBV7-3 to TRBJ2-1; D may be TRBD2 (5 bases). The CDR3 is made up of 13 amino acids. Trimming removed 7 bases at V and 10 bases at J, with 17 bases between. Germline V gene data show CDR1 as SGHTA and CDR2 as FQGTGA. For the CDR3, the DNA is TGTGCCAGCACCCCCTCCCCACTAGGCGAGCAGTTCTTC. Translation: CASTPSPLGEQFF.

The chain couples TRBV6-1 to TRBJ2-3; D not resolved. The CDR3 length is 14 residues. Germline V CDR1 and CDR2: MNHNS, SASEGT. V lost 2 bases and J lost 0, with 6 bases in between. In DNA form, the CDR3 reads TGTGCCAGCAGTGAATGGGTTAGCACAGATACGCAGTATTTT. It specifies CASSEWVSTDTQYF.

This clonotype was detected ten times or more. The CDR3 loop reads CSATRGQGSNQPQHF. The CDR3 DNA sequence: TGCAGTGCAACCAGGGGGCAGGGTAGCAATCAGCCCCAGCATTTT. This rearrangement joins TRBV20-1 to TRBJ1-5, with 8 bases lining up with TRBD1. CDR3 length equals 15 residues. Losses at the gene ends were 6 bases for V and 0 bases for J; bases not matched to a gene: 7. The V gene's germline CDR1 is DFQATT and CDR2 SNEGSKA (reference sequence).

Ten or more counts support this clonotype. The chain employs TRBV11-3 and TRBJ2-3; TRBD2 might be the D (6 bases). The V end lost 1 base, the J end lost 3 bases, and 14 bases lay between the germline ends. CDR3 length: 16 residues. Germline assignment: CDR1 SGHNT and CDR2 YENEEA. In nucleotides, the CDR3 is TGTGCCAGCAGCTTAGGTGGCCCCGGAGGGACAGATACGCAGTATTTT. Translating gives CASSLGGPGGTDTQYF.

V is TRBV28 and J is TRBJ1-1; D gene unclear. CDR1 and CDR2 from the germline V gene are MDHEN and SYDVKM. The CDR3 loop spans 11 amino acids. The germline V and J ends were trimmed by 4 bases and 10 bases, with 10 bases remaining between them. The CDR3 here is CASSSLGRAFF. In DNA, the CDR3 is TGTGCCAGCAGTTCCCTGGGGAGAGCTTTCTTT. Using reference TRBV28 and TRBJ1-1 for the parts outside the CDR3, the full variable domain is DVKVTQSSRYLVKRTGEKVFLECVQDMDHENMFWYRQDPGLGLRLIYFSYDVKMKEKGDIPEGYSVSREKKERFSLILESASTNQTSMYLCASSSLGRAFFGQGTRLTVV.

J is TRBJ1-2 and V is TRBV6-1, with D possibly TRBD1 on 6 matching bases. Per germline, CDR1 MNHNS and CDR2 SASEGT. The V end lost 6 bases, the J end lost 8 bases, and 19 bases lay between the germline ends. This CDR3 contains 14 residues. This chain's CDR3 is CASRPTGTPGGYTF. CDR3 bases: TGTGCCAGCAGGCCTACCGGGACACCGGGAGGCTACACCTTC.

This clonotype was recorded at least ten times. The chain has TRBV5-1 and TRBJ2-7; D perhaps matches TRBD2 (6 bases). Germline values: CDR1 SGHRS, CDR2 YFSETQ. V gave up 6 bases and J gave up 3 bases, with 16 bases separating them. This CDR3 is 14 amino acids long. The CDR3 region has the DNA TGCGCCAGCACACGCGGGGAGCCGGGCTACGAGCAGTACTTC. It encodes CASTRGEPGYEQYF.

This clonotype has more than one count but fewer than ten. The DNA for the CDR3 is TGTGCCAGCAAATTGGCAGGCCCATCCTACTACGAGCAGTACTTC. Residues: CASKLAGPSYYEQYF. This sequence joins TRBV6-1 and TRBJ2-7, with no clear D. Germline CDR1 and CDR2: MNHNS and SASEGT. V gave up 7 bases and J gave up 3 bases, with 19 bases separating them. The CDR3 sequence is 15 residues long.

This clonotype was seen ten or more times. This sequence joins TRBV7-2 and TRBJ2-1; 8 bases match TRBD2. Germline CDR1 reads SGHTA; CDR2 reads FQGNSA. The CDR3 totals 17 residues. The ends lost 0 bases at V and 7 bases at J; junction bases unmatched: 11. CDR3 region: CASSLALSLAGANEQFF. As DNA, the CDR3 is TGTGCCAGCAGCTTAGCGCTAAGCCTAGCGGGCGCGAATGAGCAGTTCTTC.

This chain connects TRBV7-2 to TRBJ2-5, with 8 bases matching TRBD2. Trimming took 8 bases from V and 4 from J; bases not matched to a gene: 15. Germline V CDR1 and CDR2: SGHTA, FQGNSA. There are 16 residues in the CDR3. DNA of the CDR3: TGTGCCAGCGGCCCCCAGGGCGGGAGGCTACTAGAGACCCAGTACTTC. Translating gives CASGPQGGRLLETQYF.

As DNA, the CDR3 is TGCGCCAGCAGCCGGCTACAGGGGAACACTGAAGCTTTCTTT. Translated: CASSRLQGNTEAFF. This rearrangement joins TRBV5-1 to TRBJ1-1; D may be TRBD1 (6 bases). Trimming pared 4 bases from V and 1 base from J, leaving 11 bases between. Germline-derived CDR1 and CDR2 are SGHRS and YFSETQ. This CDR3 is built from 14 residues.

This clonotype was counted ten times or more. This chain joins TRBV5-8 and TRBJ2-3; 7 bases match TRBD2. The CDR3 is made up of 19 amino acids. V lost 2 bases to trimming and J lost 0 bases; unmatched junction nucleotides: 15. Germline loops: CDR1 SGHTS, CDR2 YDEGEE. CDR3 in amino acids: CASSLSPGGLTLSTDTQYF. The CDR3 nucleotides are TGTGCCAGCAGCTTATCACCGGGAGGCCTGACCCTGAGCACAGATACGCAGTATTTT.

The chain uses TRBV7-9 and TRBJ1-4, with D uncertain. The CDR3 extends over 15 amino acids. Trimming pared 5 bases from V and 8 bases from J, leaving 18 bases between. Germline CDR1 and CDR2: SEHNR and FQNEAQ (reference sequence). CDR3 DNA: TGTGCCAGCAGCCCCGTATTGTTGCGGTCGGAAAAACTGTTTTTT. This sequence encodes CASSPVLLRSEKLFF.